Each of the 30 T cell receptor beta chains below was sequenced from the same sample in a study of blood T cell repertoires in COVID-19. Clones were sequenced by immunoSEQ multiplex PCR, and TCRdb holds only the in-frame ones, with some missing. The sample includes more than 80,000 clones, about 90% of them seen just once. The sequencing sample was made of peripheral blood. All receptors come from a man aged 18 to 35 with COVID-19, enrolled during active disease.

The V gene is TRBV4-1, the J gene TRBJ2-1, with TRBD2 identical over 8 bases. The CDR3 spans 17 residues. Germline CDR1 is MGHRA and CDR2 is YSYEKL. Unmatched junction bases numbered 18, after V lost 5 bases and J lost 9 bases. CDR3 DNA: TGCGCCAGCAGCAGCATAGCGGGAACTCGCACCCTCGTTGAGCAGTTCTTC. This translates into CASSSIAGTRTLVEQFF.

This clone was counted a single time. The chain couples TRBV18 to TRBJ1-1, with 10 nucleotides matching TRBD1. The length of the CDR3 is 14 residues. V lost 6 bases and J lost 5; bases outside the gene matches: 6. Germline V gene sequence: CDR1 KGHSH, CDR2 LQKENI. The CDR3 DNA is TGTGCCAGCTCCCTCGGACAGGGGGGTACTGAAGCTTTCTTT. Translated: CASSLGQGGTEAFF.

In this sample, this clone turned up once. The chain combines TRBV5-8 with TRBJ2-7; D might be TRBD1 (6 bases). From germline, CDR1 is SGHTS and CDR2 YDEGEE. The CDR3 covers 14 residues. Trimming pared 0 bases from V and 6 bases from J, leaving 13 bases between. This chain's CDR3 is CASSLVRGIGEQYF. As DNA, the CDR3 is TGTGCCAGCAGCTTGGTCAGGGGAATAGGCGAGCAGTACTTC.

CDR3 protein: CASSLGAGGPDYEQYF. Written as DNA, the CDR3 is TGTGCCAGCAGCTTGGGAGCGGGGGGACCTGACTACGAGCAGTACTTC. The chain employs TRBV5-4 and TRBJ2-7, with TRBD2 identical over 9 bases. V was clipped by 0 bases and J by 3 bases; unmatched bases: 7. This CDR3 is 16 amino acids long. Germline CDR1 SGHNT, CDR2 YYREEE (reference sequence). Complete variable domain (other parts from reference TRBV5-4 and TRBJ2-7): ETGVTQSPTHLIKTRGQQVTLRCSSQSGHNTVSWYQQALGQGPQFIFQYYREEENGRGNFPPRFSGLQFPNYSSELNVNALELDDSALYLCASSLGAGGPDYEQYFGPGTRLTVT.

The chain carries TRBV4-1 and TRBJ2-2; TRBD1 matches at 8 bases. This CDR3 is built from 15 residues. CDR1 is MGHRA and CDR2 is YSYEKL in the germline V gene. Germline trimming cut 3 bases from V and 7 bases from J; bases unmatched to any gene: 7. The CDR3 coding sequence is TGCGCCAGCAGCCAGGTAGACAGGGGCTTCGGGGAGCTGTTTTTT. It is translated as CASSQVDRGFGELFF.

The chain couples TRBV12-3 or TRBV12-4 to TRBJ1-5; D may be TRBD1 (5 bases). V lost 6 bases and J lost 6, with 12 bases in between. The CDR3 is 13 amino acids. CDR3 DNA: TGTGCCAGCAGCCGGGGGGTAACTCAGCCCCAGCATTTT. Residues: CASSRGVTQPQHF.

V usage is TRBV5-8 and J usage is TRBJ2-7; D gene unclear. The CDR3 spans 12 residues. Trimming took off 4 bases at V and 4 bases at J, with 9 bases between the two ends. CDR1 and CDR2 (germline): SGHTS, YDEGEE. The CDR3 bases are TGTGCCAGCAGCCCAACCTATTACGAGCAGTACTTC. This gives the protein CASSPTYYEQYF.

The rearrangement links TRBV5-6 to TRBJ1-2, with 7 bases that match TRBD1. V shed 4 bases, J shed 8 bases, and the junction held 8 bases outside the gene matches. CDR1 SGHDT and CDR2 YYEEEE come from the germline V gene. The CDR3 covers 13 residues. Here the CDR3 reads CASSNRQGRGYTF. As DNA, the CDR3 is TGTGCCAGCAGCAACCGACAGGGCAGGGGCTACACCTTC.

This rearrangement joins TRBV28 to TRBJ2-1, with 11 bases matching TRBD2. The CDR3 consists of 16 residues. Germline CDR1 is MDHEN and CDR2 is SYDVKM. Trimming at V came to 2 bases and at J to 4 bases, leaving 4 bases not matched to a gene. Written as DNA, the CDR3 is TGTGCCAGCAGTTTACTTAGCGGGAGGGCGTACAATGAGCAGTTCTTC. It is translated as CASSLLSGRAYNEQFF.

This rearrangement joins TRBV9 to TRBJ2-3; TRBD2 agrees at 7 bases. The trim removed 3 bases at V and 5 bases at J, leaving 15 bases unmatched. CDR3 length: 17 residues. Germline CDR1 is SGDLS and CDR2 is YYNGEE. The CDR3 sequence: CASSDPRGGGAKDTQYF. Written as DNA, the CDR3 is TGTGCCAGCAGCGATCCCCGTGGGGGGGGAGCGAAAGATACGCAGTATTTT.

As DNA, the CDR3 is TGTGCCACCAGTGACACCGGGACAGTGGCCTATGGCTACACCTTC. Translation gives CATSDTGTVAYGYTF. The chain is built from TRBV24-1 and TRBJ1-2; TRBD1 aligns across 7 bases. This CDR3 region has 15 residues. Germline V gene sequence: CDR1 KGHDR, CDR2 SFDVKD. The junction had 8 bases not matched to a gene; V was cut back by 4 bases and J by 4 bases.

The V gene is TRBV14, the J gene TRBJ2-2; 16 positions agree with TRBD2. The CDR3 has 18 residues. CDR1 and CDR2 (germline): SGHDN, FVKESK. V was pared by 3 bases and J by 2 bases, with 3 bases of the junction left unmatched. CDR3 amino acids: CASSHGTSGRANTGELFF. The CDR3 bases are TGTGCCAGCAGCCACGGGACTAGCGGGAGGGCCAACACCGGGGAGCTGTTTTTT.

V gene TRBV6-4 combines with J gene TRBJ2-7; tentative D call: TRBD2 (6 bases). The length of the CDR3 is 15 residues. Trimming removed 0 bases at V and 2 bases at J, with 11 bases between. Looked up from germline, CDR1 is MRHNA and CDR2 is SNTAGT. The CDR3 bases are TGTGCCAGCAGTGACTCGGGGGAGGCCACCTACGAGCAGTACTTC. It is translated as CASSDSGEATYEQYF.

The chain is built from TRBV9 and TRBJ1-2, with D possibly matching TRBD1 (6 bases). The ends were cut back, 0 bases at V and 8 bases at J, with 14 bases in the middle. This CDR3 is 14 amino acids long. Germline V CDR1 and CDR2: SGDLS, YYNGEE. In nucleotides, the CDR3 is TGTGCCAGCAGCGTAGTTCCAGGGGCCCGAGGCTACACCTTC. Amino acids: CASSVVPGARGYTF. The full variable domain, with the rest looked up from reference TRBV9 and TRBJ1-2, is DSGVTQTPKHLITATGQRVTLRCSPRSGDLSVYWYQQSLDQGLQFLIQYYNGEERAKGNILERFSAQQFPDLHSELNLSSLELGDSALYFCASSVVPGARGYTFGSGTRLTVV.

The chain couples TRBV4-3 to TRBJ2-2; 12 nucleotides align to TRBD2. V lost 3 bases, J lost 0 bases, and 5 bases stayed unmatched. The CDR3 totals 18 residues. The V gene's germline CDR1 is LGHNA and CDR2 YSLEER. The CDR3 coding sequence is TGCGCCAGCAGCCAGTCCCTAGCGGGAGGGCCGAACACCGGGGAGCTGTTTTTT. Translated: CASSQSLAGGPNTGELFF.

The gene calls are TRBV9 and TRBJ2-5; 11 positions agree with TRBD1. Germline V gives CDR1 SGDLS, CDR2 YYNGEE. V lost 6 bases to trimming and J lost 5 bases; unmatched junction nucleotides: 6. This CDR3 contains 14 residues. CDR3 sequence reads: CASTRTGGGETQYF. The CDR3 coding sequence is TGTGCCAGCACCCGGACAGGGGGCGGTGAGACCCAGTACTTC.

The rearrangement uses TRBV28 and TRBJ1-1; no definite D call. Germline CDR1 is MDHEN and CDR2 is SYDVKM. V lost 8 bases, J lost 4 bases, and 8 bases lay in between. The CDR3 extends over 11 amino acids. The CDR3 protein is CASSEGTEAFF. The CDR3 DNA reads as TGTGCCAGCTCCGAGGGCACTGAAGCTTTCTTT.

V usage is TRBV3-1 (or the pseudogene TRBV3-2) and J usage is TRBJ1-2; 9 nucleotides match TRBD1. The CDR3 spans 15 residues. Germline CDR1 and CDR2: LGHDT and YNNKEL (reference sequence). The trim removed 4 bases at V and 3 bases at J, leaving 6 bases unmatched. In nucleotides, the CDR3 is TGTGCCAGCAGCCTTTCGAGGGACAGGGACTATGGCTACACCTTC. As protein: CASSLSRDRDYGYTF.

The chain combines TRBV11-2 with TRBJ2-7; D ambiguous. Between the trimmed V and J ends, which lost 2 bases and 4 bases, there was a span of 15 bases. This CDR3 is built from 15 residues. Germline CDR1 is SGHAT and CDR2 is FQNNGV. CDR3 in amino acids: CASSLPTSMTYEQYF. DNA for the CDR3: TGTGCCAGCAGCTTACCCACTTCCATGACTTACGAGCAGTACTTC.

J is TRBJ2-7 and V is TRBV6-2 or TRBV6-3; D is possibly TRBD1 (5 bases). This CDR3 has 15 amino acids. The germline V gene has CDR1 MNHEY and CDR2 SVGEGT. Trimming pared 1 base from V and 3 bases from J, leaving 13 bases between. CDR3 in amino acids: CASSYLDQGYYEQYF. The CDR3 DNA follows: TGTGCCAGCAGTTACTTAGATCAGGGATACTACGAGCAGTACTTC.

The V gene is TRBV19, the J gene TRBJ1-2; 8 nucleotides agree with TRBD1. V was pared by 5 bases and J by 1 base, with 9 bases of the junction left unmatched. The CDR3 length is 16 residues. Germline CDR1 and CDR2: LNHDA and SQIVND (reference sequence). The CDR3 loop reads CASSVPGTGVNYGYTF. In DNA form, the CDR3 reads TGTGCCAGTAGTGTACCCGGGACAGGAGTTAACTATGGCTACACCTTC.

This clone is a singleton in its sample. The V and J genes are TRBV5-1 and TRBJ1-1; possibly TRBD1 for D (5 bases). V lost 0 bases to trimming and J lost 6 bases, with 12 bases between them. The CDR3 covers 14 residues. The V gene's germline CDR1 is SGHRS and CDR2 YFSETQ. The CDR3 nucleotides are TGCGCCAGCAGCTTGGATCGACAGTTAGCTGAAGCTTTCTTT. This translates into CASSLDRQLAEAFF.

The chain has TRBV9 and TRBJ1-2, with 7 positions matching TRBD1. This CDR3 has 16 amino acids. From germline, CDR1 is SGDLS and CDR2 YYNGEE. Losses at the gene ends were 3 bases for V and 8 bases for J; bases not matched to a gene: 16. CDR3 region: CASSADREETMGGYTF. The CDR3 DNA reads as TGTGCCAGCAGCGCCGACAGGGAGGAGACCATGGGAGGCTACACCTTC.

J is TRBJ2-4 and V is TRBV6-2 or TRBV6-3; a weak D match, TRBD1 (5 bases). The CDR3 contains 16 residues. Trimming pared 4 bases from V and 3 bases from J, leaving 16 bases between. Germline loops: CDR1 MNHEY, CDR2 SVGEGT. This CDR3 is CASSSSRVLGKNIQYF. In DNA form, the CDR3 reads TGTGCCAGCAGTTCCTCCAGGGTTTTAGGCAAAAACATTCAGTACTTC.

This clone was recorded a few times. The rearrangement links TRBV10-1 to TRBJ2-2; D gene unclear. CDR3 length equals 13 residues. The V gene lost 6 bases and the J gene lost 5 bases, with 10 bases spanning the gap. CDR1 and CDR2 from the germline V gene are WNHNN and SYGVQD (reference sequence). CDR3: CASSPSGTGELFF. CDR3 in DNA: TGCGCCAGCAGCCCCAGTGGTACCGGGGAGCTGTTTTTT.

This chain links TRBV5-1 with TRBJ2-5; TRBD1 aligns across 9 bases. V lost 4 bases and J lost 5; bases outside the gene matches: 3. The CDR3 contains 13 residues. In germline, CDR1 is SGHRS, CDR2 YFSETQ. CDR3 in amino acids: CASSPGTGETQYF. The CDR3 DNA reads TGCGCCAGCAGCCCCGGGACAGGGGAGACCCAGTACTTC.

This clone was picked up a small number of times. This rearrangement joins TRBV14 to TRBJ1-1, with TRBD1 as a possible D gene (5 bases). The CDR3 runs to 15 residues. The germline CDR1 and CDR2 sequences are SGHDN and FVKESK. V was shortened by 1 base and J by 4 bases, with 13 bases between the two germline ends. The CDR3 DNA sequence: TGTGCCAGCAGCCAAGCGGACATTGGGATCACTGAAGCTTTCTTT. This sequence encodes CASSQADIGITEAFF.

This clone was observed a single time. The rearrangement joins TRBV6-5 to TRBJ2-1; a weak D match, TRBD2 (6 bases). CDR3 length: 15 amino acids. V was trimmed by 2 bases and J by 6 bases, leaving 14 bases between them. Germline assignment: CDR1 MNHEY and CDR2 SVGAGI. In nucleotides, the CDR3 is TGTGCCAGCAGTTACGGGGGGAACGGGGGCAATGAGCAGTTCTTC. It translates to CASSYGGNGGNEQFF.

The gene calls are TRBV2 and TRBJ2-2; D may be TRBD1 (6 bases). From germline, CDR1 is SNHLY and CDR2 FYNNEI. The germline V and J ends were trimmed by 5 bases and 1 base, with 8 bases remaining between them. CDR3 size: 14 residues. The CDR3 reads CASSPGQNTGELFF. CDR3 coding DNA: TGTGCCAGCAGTCCGGGACAGAACACCGGGGAGCTGTTTTTT.

V and J are TRBV6-2 or TRBV6-3 and TRBJ2-5; TRBD2 might be the D (6 bases). V lost 4 bases to trimming and J lost 4 bases, with 16 bases between them. CDR1 MNHEY and CDR2 SVGEGT come from the germline V gene. CDR3 size: 15 residues. The CDR3, as DNA: TGTGCCAGCAGTTTGTCGGGAGTAGGTGTAGAGACCCAGTACTTC. It encodes CASSLSGVGVETQYF.